This T cell receptor (beta chain) was observed in a study of T cell changes during pregnancy in multiple sclerosis. Sequenced by immunoSEQ multiplex PCR; TCRdb stores in-frame clones only, minus some. The sample includes tens of thousands of clones, about 92% seen only once; the top ten take roughly 3.2%. The TCR was taken from a female donor with multiple sclerosis, enrolled in a pregnancy study. The sample here was CD8+ T cells from peripheral blood mononuclear cells, taken before pregnancy.

DNA of the CDR3: TGCGCCAGCAGTCCCGTTTCTATCCACGATGGCTACACCTTC. It codes for CASSPVSIHDGYTF. The gene calls are TRBV23-1 and TRBJ1-2; no firm D call. TRBV23-1 falls under the ORF class, with uncertain function. This CDR3 region has 14 residues. Trimming shortened V by 4 bases and J by 6 bases, and 15 bases separated the two germline ends.